This entry is about one T cell receptor beta chain. V lost 3 bases and J 6 bases, leaving 18 bases between the germline ends. This CDR3 is 16 amino acids long. Germline V gene data show CDR1 as SEHNR and CDR2 as FQNEAQ (reference sequence). The sample is drawn from a study of T cells in Graves' hyperthyroidism and ophthalmopathy. The source material, RNA transcripts, was used to amplify TCR beta CDR3 regions. A set of HTBI primers served as the primers for a first-round RT-PCR of the TCR CDR3. TCRdb redid the calling of the multiplex PCR reads with MiXCR, one entry per CDR3 protein. The repertoire holds approximately 400,000 distinct CDR3 sequences, with about 18% as singletons.

This chain links TRBV7-9 with TRBJ2-1; D possibly corresponds to TRBD1 (6 bases). What was sequenced was blood. The receptor was isolated from a man aged 18 to 30 with Graves' ophthalmopathy. CDR3 region: CASSFAVGGRLNEQFF. CDR3 DNA: TGTGCCAGCAGCTTTGCCGTTGGGGGCCGTCTCAATGAGCAGTTCTTC.